This T cell receptor (beta chain) comes out of a study of OX40 agonist ivuxolimab in advanced cancers. Regarding the research as a whole: Ivuxolimab, which targeted the costimulatory receptor OX40 (CD134), was an agonistic, fully human IgG2 monoclonal antibody. Intravenous ivuxolimab was administered to patients every 2 weeks at six dose levels: 0.01, 0.1, 0.3, 1.5, 3 and 10 mg/kg. Among the approximately 54 dose-escalation patients, some 20 had hepatocellular carcinoma, approximately 15 melanoma, 9 renal cell carcinoma and 9 head and neck cancer. In the dose-escalation cohort, 75% to 90% of patients were male, and the mean age was 60 years with a range of roughly 23 to 90. Prior anti-PD-1, anti-PD-L1 or anti-CTLA-4 therapy was permitted, and checkpoint inhibitors had been received by 40% to 50% of dose-escalation patients. Three dose-escalation patients achieved partial responses, one with hepatocellular carcinoma and two with cutaneous melanoma. The point of sequencing TCRbeta in the periphery was to test whether ivuxolimab changed TCR sequence diversity and drove clonal T-cell expansion. The monotherapy dose-escalation portion (N ≈ 50 patients) of the phase I ivuxolimab trial is reported in the paper. Findings and caveats that apply to the study as a whole: After ivuxolimab, more expanded clones were found on average in CD8+ T cells than in CD4+ T cells. Low levels of normalized T-cell clonal expansion were also seen in some nonresponding patients. At doses from 0.1 to 3.0 mg/kg, clonal expansion was seen in both CD4+ and CD8+ blood T cells between baseline and week 6. The antigen specificity of the peripheral T cells that underwent clonal expansion was not determined. In partial responders in the 0.1-3.0 mg/kg groups, normalized peripheral clonal expansion was found to be among the lowest, especially among CD8+ T cells.

For sequencing of the TCRbeta CDR3 region, genomic DNA was extracted from the sorted cells. The immunoSEQ Assay was used for sequencing of TCRbeta CDR3 regions. TCRdb stores this immuneACCESS table with in-frame sequences only. Part of the clones is absent; in the studies checked, under half of the shortfall reflects unresolved V genes, and no reason is known for the rest. The table for this sample lists around 39,000 clones; roughly 82% of them were counted only once. The ten top clones hold approximately 2% of the sample. Regarding this clone: The specificity of this receptor is unknown. Nothing much larger sits one base from this clone, and base qualities are not available.

There are 12 amino acids in the CDR3, from cysteine to phenylalanine inclusive. Just the 36-base CDR3 DNA is kept, in frame starting at base 1. Based on the germline V gene, the CDR1 and CDR2 sequences are SQVTM and ANQGSEA. Trimming accounts for 6 bases at V and 8 bases at J, while the number of junction bases matched to no gene is 9. The trial excluded patients who had a history of autoimmune disease or were on systemic immunosuppression. Peripheral blood for TCR sequencing was collected from all dose cohorts at baseline, on cycle 4 day 1, and on cycle 7 day 1. Samples were obtained from an open-label, multicenter, first-in-human phase I dose-escalation trial of ivuxolimab. The trial enrolled adults with locally advanced or metastatic head and neck squamous cell, hepatocellular, melanoma or renal cell carcinoma. Before TCR sequencing, CD4+ T cells and CD8+ T cells from peripheral blood were sorted into separate populations.

This sequence uses TRBV29-1 and TRBJ1-2, and 7 bases in between align with TRBD1. The sample consisted of CD4+ or CD8+ T cells sorted from blood, taken in a trial of the OX40 agonist ivuxolimab. The sequence was collected from an adult with an advanced solid tumor such as melanoma, head and neck, liver or kidney cancer. DNA sequence: TGCAGCGTGAGACAGGGAATAGAGGGCTACACCTTC. Translated, this is CSVRQGIEGYTF. Joined to the reference TRBV29-1 and TRBJ1-2 proteins, this CDR3 gives the full variable domain: SAVISQKPSRDICQRGTSLTIQCQVDSQVTMMFWYRQQPGQSLTLIATANQGSEATYESGFVIDKFPISRPNLTFSTLTVSNMSPEDSSIYLCSVRQGIEGYTFGSGTRLTVV.